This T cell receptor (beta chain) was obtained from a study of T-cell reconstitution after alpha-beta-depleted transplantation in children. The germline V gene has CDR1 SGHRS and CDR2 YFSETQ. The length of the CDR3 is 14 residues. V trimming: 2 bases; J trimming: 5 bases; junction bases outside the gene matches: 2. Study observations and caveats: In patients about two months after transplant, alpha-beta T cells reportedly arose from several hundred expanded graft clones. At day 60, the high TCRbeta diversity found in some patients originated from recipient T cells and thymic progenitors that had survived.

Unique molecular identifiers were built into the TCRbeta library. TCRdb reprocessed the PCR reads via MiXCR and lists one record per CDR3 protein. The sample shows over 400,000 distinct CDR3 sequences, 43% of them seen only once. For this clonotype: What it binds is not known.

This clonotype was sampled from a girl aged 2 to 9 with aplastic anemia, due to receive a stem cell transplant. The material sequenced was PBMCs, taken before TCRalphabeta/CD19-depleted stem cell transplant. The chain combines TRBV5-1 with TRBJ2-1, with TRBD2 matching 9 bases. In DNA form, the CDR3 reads TGCGCCAGCAGCTTTAGCGGGAGTGACAATGAGCAGTTCTTC. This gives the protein CASSFSGSDNEQFF. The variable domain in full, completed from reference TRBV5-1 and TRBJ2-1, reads KAGVTQTPRYLIKTRGQQVTLSCSPISGHRSVSWYQQTPGQGLQFLFEYFSETQRNKGNFPGRFSGRQFSNSRSEMNVSTLELGDSALYLCASSFSGSDNEQFFGPGTRLTVL.